This TCR beta chain was sequenced during a study of shared clonotypes between healthy human individuals. The repertoire was sequenced with immunoSEQ multiplex PCR; TCRdb's copy has only in-frame clones and lacks some. The sample includes some 2,500,000 clones, about 90% of them seen just once. Germline V gene lookup returns CDR1 SQVTM and CDR2 ANQGSEA. The CDR3 extends over 18 amino acids. This sequence joins TRBV29-1 and TRBJ2-2; 13 bases align to TRBD2. This TCR derives from a young man in good health. Some clones in this sample may be carry-over from other donors' samples. The sample comprised naive CD4+ T cells from PBMCs. Noted subset: CD45RA+ positively selected. Written as DNA, the CDR3 is TGCACCGTATACTCGGGGGGACTAGCGGGACCGAACACCGGGGAGCTGTTTTTT. Encoded protein: CTVYSGGLAGPNTGELFF.